This T cell receptor (beta chain) was retrieved from a study of blood T cell repertoires in COVID-19. Study information: Collection of acute and convalescent COVID-19 samples took place in the United States, Italy and Spain. T cells, B-cell-depleted T cells, or PBMCs supplied cDNA or gDNA.

Germline V gene lookup returns CDR1 SGHTS and CDR2 YDEGEE. The CDR3 length is 11 residues. Trimming removed 4 bases from V and 15 bases from J; junction bases left unmatched: 4. Generated by immunoSEQ multiplex PCR, the TCRdb table keeps only in-frame clones and is missing some. The sample carries 90,000 or so clones, around 87% recorded once. This clone was seen a handful of times. What was sequenced was peripheral blood. This TCR came from a human donor in a cohort sampled during active COVID-19. V usage is TRBV5-8 and J usage is TRBJ2-1, with TRBD1 matching 10 bases. The CDR3 DNA sequence: TGTGCCAGCAGCGTCCGGGACAGGGGGTTCTTC. Its translation is CASSVRDRGFF.